This T cell receptor beta chain came from a study of early T cells in non-severe SARS-CoV-2 infection. Overall study: Sequencing input comprised bulk RNA from unsorted whole blood; chain pairing was not available.

This clonotype was counted at least ten times. Its specificity is not known. The TCR library protocol was used to attach unique molecular identifiers. These identifiers were attached to individual cDNA molecules. TCRdb analysed the 5' RACE reads with MiXCR anew, one entry per CDR3 protein. The sample lists 25,000 to 35,000 distinct CDR3 sequences, roughly 5.7% occurring once. Whole-study results and caveats: Matching with VDJdb favored anti-spike CD8 responses (missing private and CD4 specificities).

This CDR3 is 13 amino acids long. V was cut by 4 bases and J by 3 bases, with 9 bases left in between. From germline, CDR1 is LGHDT and CDR2 YNNKEL (reference sequence). The clonotype was recovered from an adult who was a healthcare worker with PCR-confirmed SARS-CoV-2 infection or an uninfected control (not recorded which). The rearrangement joins TRBV3-1 to TRBJ2-5; tentatively, D is TRBD2 (6 bases). Specimen: whole blood. The CDR3 region is CASSRRLEETQYF. For the CDR3, the DNA is TGTGCCAGCAGCCGAAGACTAGAAGAGACCCAGTACTTC.